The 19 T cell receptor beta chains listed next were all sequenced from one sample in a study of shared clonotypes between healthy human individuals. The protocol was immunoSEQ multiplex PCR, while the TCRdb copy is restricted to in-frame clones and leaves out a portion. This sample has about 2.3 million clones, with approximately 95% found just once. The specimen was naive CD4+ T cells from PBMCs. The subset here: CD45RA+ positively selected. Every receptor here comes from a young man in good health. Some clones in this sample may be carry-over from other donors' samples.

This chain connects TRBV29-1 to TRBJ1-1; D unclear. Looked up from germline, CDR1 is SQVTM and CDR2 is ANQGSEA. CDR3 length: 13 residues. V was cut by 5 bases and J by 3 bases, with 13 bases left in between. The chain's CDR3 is CSVIPLRDTEAFF. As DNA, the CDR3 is TGCAGCGTTATCCCCTTAAGGGACACTGAAGCTTTCTTT.

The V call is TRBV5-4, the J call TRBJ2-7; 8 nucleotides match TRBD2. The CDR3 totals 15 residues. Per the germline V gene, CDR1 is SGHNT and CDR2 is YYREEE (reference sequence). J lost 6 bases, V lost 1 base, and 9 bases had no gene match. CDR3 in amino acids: CASSLYGGRKSEQYF. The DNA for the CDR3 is TGTGCCAGCAGCTTGTACGGCGGGAGGAAGTCCGAGCAGTACTTC.

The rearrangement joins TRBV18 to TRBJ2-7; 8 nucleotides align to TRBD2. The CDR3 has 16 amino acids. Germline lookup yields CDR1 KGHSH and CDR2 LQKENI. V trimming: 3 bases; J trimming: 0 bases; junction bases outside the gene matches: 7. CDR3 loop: CASSPQLAASSYEQYF. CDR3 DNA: TGTGCCAGCTCACCTCAACTAGCGGCGTCCTCCTACGAGCAGTACTTC.

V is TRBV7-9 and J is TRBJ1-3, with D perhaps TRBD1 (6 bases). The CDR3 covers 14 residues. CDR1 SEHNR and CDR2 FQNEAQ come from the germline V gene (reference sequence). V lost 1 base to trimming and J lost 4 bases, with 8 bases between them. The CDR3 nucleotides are TGTGCCAGCAGCTTAGACAGGGAGGGAAACACCATATATTTT. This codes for CASSLDREGNTIYF. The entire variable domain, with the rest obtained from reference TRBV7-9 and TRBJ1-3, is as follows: DTGVSQNPRHKITKRGQNVTFRCDPISEHNRLYWYRQTLGQGPEFLTYFQNEAQLEKSRLLSDRFSAERPKGSFSTLEIQRTEQGDSAMYLCASSLDREGNTIYFGEGSWLTVV.

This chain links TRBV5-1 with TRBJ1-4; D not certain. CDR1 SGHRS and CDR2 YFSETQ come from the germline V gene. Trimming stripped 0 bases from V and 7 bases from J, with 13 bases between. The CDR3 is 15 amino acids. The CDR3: CASSLVSVATEKLFF. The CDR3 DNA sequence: TGCGCCAGCAGCTTGGTCAGTGTGGCCACTGAAAAACTGTTTTTT.

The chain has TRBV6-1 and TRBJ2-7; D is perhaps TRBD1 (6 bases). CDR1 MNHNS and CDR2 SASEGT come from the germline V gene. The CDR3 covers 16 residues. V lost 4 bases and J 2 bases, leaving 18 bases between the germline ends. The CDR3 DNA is TGTGCCAGCAGTGTCTTTCTACAGGGAACCCCCTACGAGCAGTACTTC. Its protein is CASSVFLQGTPYEQYF.

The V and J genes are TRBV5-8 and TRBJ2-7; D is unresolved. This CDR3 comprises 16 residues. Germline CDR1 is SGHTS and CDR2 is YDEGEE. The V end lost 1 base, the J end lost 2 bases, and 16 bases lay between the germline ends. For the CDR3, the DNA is TGTGCCAGCAGCTTGTACCCGGCAAAAGGCCCCTACGAGCAGTACTTC. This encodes CASSLYPAKGPYEQYF.

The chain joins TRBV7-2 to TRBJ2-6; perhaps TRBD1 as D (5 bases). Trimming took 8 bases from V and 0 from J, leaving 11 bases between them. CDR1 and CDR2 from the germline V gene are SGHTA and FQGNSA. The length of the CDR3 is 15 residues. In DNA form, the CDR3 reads TGTGCCAGCGTCCAGGGCGTCTCTGGGGCCAACGTCCTGACTTTC. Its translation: CASVQGVSGANVLTF.

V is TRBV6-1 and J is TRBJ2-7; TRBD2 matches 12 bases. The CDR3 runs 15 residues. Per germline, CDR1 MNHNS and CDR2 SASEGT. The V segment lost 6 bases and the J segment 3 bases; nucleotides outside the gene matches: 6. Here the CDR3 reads CASRGTSGPFYEQYF. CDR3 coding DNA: TGTGCCAGCAGGGGGACTAGCGGGCCTTTCTACGAGCAGTACTTC.

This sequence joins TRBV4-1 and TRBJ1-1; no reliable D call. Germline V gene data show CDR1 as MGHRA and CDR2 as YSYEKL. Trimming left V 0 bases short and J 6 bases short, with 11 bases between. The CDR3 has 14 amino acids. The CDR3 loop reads CASSQDRSYAEAFF. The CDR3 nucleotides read TGCGCCAGCAGCCAAGATAGGAGCTACGCTGAAGCTTTCTTT.

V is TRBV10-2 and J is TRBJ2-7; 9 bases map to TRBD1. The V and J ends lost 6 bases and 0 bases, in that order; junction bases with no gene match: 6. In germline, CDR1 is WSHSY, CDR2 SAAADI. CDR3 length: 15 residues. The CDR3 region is CASRGSGQGSYEQYF. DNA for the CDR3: TGCGCCAGCAGAGGATCGGGACAGGGCTCCTACGAGCAGTACTTC.

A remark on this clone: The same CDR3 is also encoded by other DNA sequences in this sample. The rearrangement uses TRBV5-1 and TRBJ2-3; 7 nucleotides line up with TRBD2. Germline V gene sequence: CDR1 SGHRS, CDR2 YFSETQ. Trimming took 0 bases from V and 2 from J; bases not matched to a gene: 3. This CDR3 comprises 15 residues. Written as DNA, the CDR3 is TGCGCCAGCAGCTTGGGACTAGCAGCCACAGATACGCAGTATTTT. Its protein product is CASSLGLAATDTQYF.

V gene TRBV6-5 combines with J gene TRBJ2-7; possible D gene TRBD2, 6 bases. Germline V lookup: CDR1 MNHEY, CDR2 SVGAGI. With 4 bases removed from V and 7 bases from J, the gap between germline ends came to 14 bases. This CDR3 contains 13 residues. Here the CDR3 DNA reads TGTGCCAGCAGTTTCCCCGGGACTGGGGAGCAGTACTTC. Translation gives CASSFPGTGEQYF.

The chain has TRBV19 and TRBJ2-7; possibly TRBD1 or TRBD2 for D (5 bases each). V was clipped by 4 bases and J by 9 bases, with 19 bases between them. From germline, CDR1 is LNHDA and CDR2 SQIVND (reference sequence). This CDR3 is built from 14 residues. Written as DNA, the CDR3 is TGTGCCAGTAGTACAAGGGACGGCCGACTCGGGCAGTACTTC. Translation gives CASSTRDGRLGQYF.

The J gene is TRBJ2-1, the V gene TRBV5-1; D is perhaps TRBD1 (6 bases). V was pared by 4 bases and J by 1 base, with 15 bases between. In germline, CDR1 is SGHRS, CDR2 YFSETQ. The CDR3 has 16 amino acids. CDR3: CASSGQQGRSYNEQFF. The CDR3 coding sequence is TGCGCCAGCAGCGGGCAACAGGGTAGGTCCTACAATGAGCAGTTCTTC.

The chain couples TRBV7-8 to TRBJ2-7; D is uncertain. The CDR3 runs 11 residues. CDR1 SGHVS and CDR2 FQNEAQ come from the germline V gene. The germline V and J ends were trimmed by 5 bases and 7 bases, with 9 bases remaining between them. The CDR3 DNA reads TGTGCCAGCAGCCGAAGTTGGGAGCAGTACTTC. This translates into CASSRSWEQYF. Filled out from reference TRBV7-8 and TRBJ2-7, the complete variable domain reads GAGVSQSPRYKVAKRGQDVALRCDPISGHVSLFWYQQALGQGPEFLTYFQNEAQLDKSGLPSDRFFAERPEGSVSTLKIQRTQQEDSAVYLCASSRSWEQYFGPGTRLTVT.

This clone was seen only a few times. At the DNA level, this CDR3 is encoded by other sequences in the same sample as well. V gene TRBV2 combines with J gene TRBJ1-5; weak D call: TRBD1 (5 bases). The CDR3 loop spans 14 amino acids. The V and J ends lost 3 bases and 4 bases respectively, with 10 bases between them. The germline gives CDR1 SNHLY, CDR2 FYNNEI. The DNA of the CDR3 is TGTGCCAGCAGTGAGAGACAGTCTAATCAGCCCCAGCATTTT. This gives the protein CASSERQSNQPQHF.

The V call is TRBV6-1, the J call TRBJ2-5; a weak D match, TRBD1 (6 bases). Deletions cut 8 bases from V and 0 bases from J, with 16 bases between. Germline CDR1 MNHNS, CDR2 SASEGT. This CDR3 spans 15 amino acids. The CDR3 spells CASLRGTVYQETQYF. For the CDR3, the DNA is TGTGCCAGCCTAAGGGGGACGGTGTACCAAGAGACCCAGTACTTC.

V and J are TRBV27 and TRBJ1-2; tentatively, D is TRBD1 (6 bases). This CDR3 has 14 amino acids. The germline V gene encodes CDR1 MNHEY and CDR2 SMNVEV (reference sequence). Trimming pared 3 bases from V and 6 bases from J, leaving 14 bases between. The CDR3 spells CASSLRGKVDGYTF. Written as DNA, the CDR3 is TGTGCCAGCAGTTTGAGGGGGAAGGTCGATGGCTACACCTTC.